A single sample gave rise to the 26 T cell receptor beta chains below, sequenced in a study of T cell changes during pregnancy in multiple sclerosis. Assay used: immunoSEQ multiplex PCR; TCRdb lists only in-frame clones, some missing. The sample yields 60,000 or so clones, roughly 91% seen once. This specimen consisted of peripheral blood, obtained in the second trimester of pregnancy. Receptor source: a female donor in good health, enrolled as a control in a pregnancy study.

The chain combines TRBV19 with TRBJ2-5; 11 bases are shared with TRBD2. Germline lookup yields CDR1 LNHDA and CDR2 SQIVND (reference sequence). The CDR3 covers 18 residues. The J segment lost 2 bases and the V segment lost 9 bases, leaving 17 bases of the junction unmatched. CDR3 region: CASSETVAGGPGQETQYF. The CDR3 nucleotides read TGTGCCAGCTCGGAGACGGTAGCGGGAGGGCCGGGACAAGAGACCCAGTACTTC. The whole variable domain, remainder taken from reference TRBV19 and TRBJ2-5, is DGGITQSPKYLFRKEGQNVTLSCEQNLNHDAMYWYRQDPGQGLRLIYYSQIVNDFQKGDIAEGYSVSREKKESFPLTVTSAQKNPTAFYLCASSETVAGGPGQETQYFGPGTRLLVL.

This chain links TRBV6-5 with TRBJ1-2; D is undetermined. The V gene's germline CDR1 is MNHEY and CDR2 SVGAGI. This CDR3 has 13 residues. V was trimmed by 5 bases and J by 3 bases, leaving 10 bases between them. In DNA form, the CDR3 reads TGTGCCAGCAGTCGTTGGCCTGACTATGGCTACACCTTC. This encodes CASSRWPDYGYTF.

This chain connects TRBV4-2 to TRBJ2-3; 8 bases match TRBD2. Germline V CDR1 and CDR2: LGHNA, YNFKEQ. The CDR3 is 18 amino acids. Trimming cost V 0 bases and J 5 bases; bases outside gene matches: 13. CDR3: CASSQEVEPRGVGDTQYF. The CDR3 nucleotides read TGTGCCAGCAGCCAAGAGGTGGAGCCGCGGGGGGTTGGAGATACGCAGTATTTT.

The rearrangement joins TRBV18 to TRBJ2-6, with a tentative D call TRBD1 (6 bases). CDR1 is KGHSH and CDR2 is LQKENI in the germline V gene. Between the trimmed V and J ends, which lost 3 bases and 3 bases, there was a span of 15 bases. This CDR3 contains 17 residues. The CDR3 sequence: CASSPGTGLSGANVLTF. CDR3 bases: TGTGCCAGCTCACCCGGAACAGGGTTGAGTGGGGCCAACGTCCTGACTTTC.

CDR3: CASSATTGDYGYTF. CDR3 DNA: TGTGCCAGCAGCGCCACGACAGGGGACTATGGCTACACCTTC. The gene calls are TRBV11-2 and TRBJ1-2; 8 nucleotides align to TRBD1. V shed 5 bases, J shed 3 bases, and the junction held 5 bases outside the gene matches. The CDR3 contains 14 residues. From germline, CDR1 is SGHAT and CDR2 FQNNGV.

The V call is TRBV6-1, the J call TRBJ2-7; D is possibly TRBD1 (5 bases). This CDR3 is built from 13 residues. Germline lookup yields CDR1 MNHNS and CDR2 SASEGT. V shed 8 bases and J shed 0 bases, with 11 bases lying between them. The CDR3 DNA reads as TGTGCCAGCGACAGTCTAAGCTCCTACGAGCAGTACTTC. Amino acid sequence: CASDSLSSYEQYF.

V usage is TRBV4-2 and J usage is TRBJ2-2, with TRBD2 identical over 14 bases. The CDR3 has 19 amino acids. V lost 1 base, J lost 1 base, and 5 bases stayed unmatched. The germline V gene encodes CDR1 LGHNA and CDR2 YNFKEQ. CDR3 DNA sequence: TGTGCCAGCAGCCAAGGACTAGCGGGGGGGTTATGGAACACCGGGGAGCTGTTTTTT. This translates into CASSQGLAGGLWNTGELFF.

The CDR3 region is CASSDQQGANYGYTF. Written as DNA, the CDR3 is TGTGCCAGCAGTGATCAACAGGGGGCCAACTATGGCTACACCTTC. The chain joins TRBV6-1 to TRBJ1-2; 9 positions match TRBD1. Germline V CDR1 and CDR2: MNHNS, SASEGT. J lost 2 bases, V lost 3 bases, and 4 bases had no gene match. The CDR3 consists of 15 residues.

V is TRBV4-2 and J is TRBJ2-7; TRBD1 matches at 7 bases. The CDR3 sequence is 14 residues long. CDR1 LGHNA and CDR2 YNFKEQ come from the germline V gene. The trim removed 1 base at V and 1 base at J, leaving 1 base unmatched. CDR3 in amino acids: CASSQGGQSYEQYF. In DNA, the CDR3 is TGTGCCAGCAGCCAAGGGGGACAGTCCTACGAGCAGTACTTC.

The V call is TRBV6-4, the J call TRBJ2-2; 10 bases fit TRBD2. This CDR3 is 14 amino acids long. CDR1 and CDR2 (germline): MRHNA, SNTAGT. After removal of 4 bases from V and 4 bases from J, the junction contained 0 bases not matched to a gene. As DNA, the CDR3 is TGTGCCAGCAGTGCTAGCGGGGGCACCGGGGAGCTGTTTTTT. This sequence encodes CASSASGGTGELFF.

This rearrangement joins TRBV11-2 to TRBJ2-7; 11 bases line up with TRBD1. Germline V gene data show CDR1 as SGHAT and CDR2 as FQNNGV. The J segment lost 3 bases and the V segment lost 6 bases, leaving 4 bases of the junction unmatched. The CDR3 covers 14 residues. This chain's CDR3 is CASRDRGHGYEQYF. In DNA, the CDR3 is TGTGCCAGCAGGGACAGGGGGCACGGCTACGAGCAGTACTTC.

The chain combines TRBV6-5 with TRBJ2-7; D might be TRBD1 (6 bases). CDR3 size: 15 residues. V lost 2 bases, J lost 2 bases, and 13 bases lay in between. Germline V gives CDR1 MNHEY, CDR2 SVGAGI. CDR3 region: CASSYTRDTAYEQYF. The CDR3 DNA sequence: TGTGCCAGCAGTTACACCCGGGACACCGCCTACGAGCAGTACTTC.

The chain employs TRBV28 and TRBJ2-7; a weak D match, TRBD2 (5 bases). Trimming removed 3 bases at V and 6 bases at J, with 9 bases between. In germline, CDR1 is MDHEN, CDR2 SYDVKM. The CDR3 contains 12 residues. The DNA of the CDR3 is TGTGCCAGCAGTTTGCCCGGGGTCGAGCAGTACTTC. Its protein product is CASSLPGVEQYF.

The V call is TRBV18, the J call TRBJ2-7; TRBD1 might be the D (5 bases). V lost 4 bases and J 3 bases, leaving 16 bases between the germline ends. The CDR3 has 15 residues. The germline gives CDR1 KGHSH, CDR2 LQKENI. Written as DNA, the CDR3 is TGTGCCAGCTCACTTCTTTCTTTACAGGACTACGAGCAGTACTTC. This gives the protein CASSLLSLQDYEQYF.

The chain recombines TRBV2 with TRBJ2-1; 11 positions agree with TRBD2. Trimming cost V 8 bases and J 10 bases; bases outside gene matches: 10. Germline V gene data show CDR1 as SNHLY and CDR2 as FYNNEI. The CDR3 loop spans 14 amino acids. CDR3 amino acids: CASETSGSLKEQFF. The CDR3 DNA sequence: TGTGCCAGCGAAACTAGCGGGAGTCTAAAGGAGCAGTTCTTC.

The chain couples TRBV4-1 to TRBJ2-7; tentative D call: TRBD2 (6 bases). The CDR3 sequence is 14 residues long. CDR1 is MGHRA, CDR2 YSYEKL, per germline. Between the trimmed V and J ends, which lost 4 bases and 7 bases, there was a span of 17 bases. The CDR3 sequence: CASSRVAEREEQYF. CDR3 nucleotides: TGCGCCAGCAGCCGCGTAGCGGAGAGGGAAGAGCAGTACTTC.

V usage is TRBV30 and J usage is TRBJ1-4; D not resolved. The CDR3 extends over 12 amino acids. Germline lookup yields CDR1 GTSNPN and CDR2 SVGIG (reference sequence). V was clipped by 6 bases and J by 8 bases, with 13 bases between them. The CDR3 DNA sequence: TGTGCCTGTTCGGCGGGAGGGGAAAAACTGTTTTTT. This sequence encodes CACSAGGEKLFF.

The chain employs TRBV28 and TRBJ1-2, with D possibly being TRBD1 (5 bases). Germline V CDR1 and CDR2: MDHEN, SYDVKM. The CDR3 runs 15 residues. V was trimmed by 6 bases and J by 8 bases, leaving 22 bases between them. For the CDR3, the DNA is TGTGCCAGCAGGCCCATCGCGGGGGAACCAAGCGGCTACACCTTC. Its translation: CASRPIAGEPSGYTF.

The J gene is TRBJ2-7, the V gene TRBV11-2; TRBD1 might be the D (6 bases). CDR1 is SGHAT and CDR2 is FQNNGV in the germline V gene. Trimming took off 0 bases at V and 3 bases at J, with 9 bases between the two ends. The CDR3 runs 14 residues. The CDR3 protein is CASSLDVTGYEQYF. CDR3 nucleotide sequence: TGTGCCAGCAGCTTAGACGTGACAGGCTACGAGCAGTACTTC.

This sequence joins TRBV7-3 and TRBJ2-5, with TRBD2 as a possible D gene (6 bases). Germline V gene sequence: CDR1 SGHTA, CDR2 FQGTGA. Trimming shortened V by 9 bases and J by 4 bases, and 24 bases separated the two germline ends. The CDR3 has 16 residues. CDR3 coding DNA: TGTGCCAGTGCAAAAATAACCGGGGGTCGGGGAGAGACCCAGTACTTC. Protein product: CASAKITGGRGETQYF.

This chain joins TRBV28 and TRBJ2-1; TRBD1 agrees at 9 bases. V gave up 3 bases and J gave up 2 bases; unmatched junction bases: 5. CDR1 MDHEN and CDR2 SYDVKM come from the germline V gene. This CDR3 is 16 amino acids long. The CDR3 nucleotides are TGTGCCAGCAGTTTGGGACAGGGATATCCCTACAATGAGCAGTTCTTC. Protein: CASSLGQGYPYNEQFF.

The chain combines TRBV29-1 with TRBJ1-1; D not certain. Trimming removed 7 bases at V and 1 base at J, with 10 bases between. The V gene's germline CDR1 is SQVTM and CDR2 ANQGSEA. This CDR3 has 12 amino acids. CDR3 nucleotide sequence: TGCAGCGCTTATAGAGCGAACACTGAAGCTTTCTTT. This sequence encodes CSAYRANTEAFF.

The V gene is TRBV28, the J gene TRBJ2-7; 8 bases map to TRBD1. CDR3 size: 13 residues. Germline-derived CDR1 and CDR2 are MDHEN and SYDVKM. The V and J ends lost 5 bases and 4 bases, in that order; junction bases with no gene match: 4. This chain's CDR3 is CASSMTGDYEQYF. As DNA, the CDR3 is TGTGCCAGCAGTATGACAGGGGATTACGAGCAGTACTTC.

This clone appeared a single time. The V gene is TRBV7-6, the J gene TRBJ2-4, with 12 bases matching TRBD2. Germline CDR1 and CDR2: SGHVS and FNYEAQ. This CDR3 is 19 amino acids long. The V and J ends lost 5 bases and 3 bases, in that order; junction bases with no gene match: 14. The CDR3 coding sequence is TGTGCCAGCAGCGGACAGACTAGCGGGAGCGGTGTAGACAAAAACATTCAGTACTTC. Amino acid sequence: CASSGQTSGSGVDKNIQYF.

V is TRBV9 and J is TRBJ2-3; 8 positions match TRBD2. Germline-derived CDR1 and CDR2 are SGDLS and YYNGEE. This CDR3 has 17 residues. After removal of 0 bases from V and 0 bases from J, the junction contained 6 bases not matched to a gene. CDR3 region: CASSVGGGGLSTDTQYF. DNA of the CDR3: TGTGCCAGCAGCGTAGGCGGCGGGGGGCTTAGCACAGATACGCAGTATTTT.

The gene calls are TRBV4-1 and TRBJ2-7; D gene ambiguous. Germline loops: CDR1 MGHRA, CDR2 YSYEKL. The CDR3 runs 14 residues. Trimming shortened V by 0 bases and J by 4 bases, and 10 bases separated the two germline ends. CDR3 amino acids: CASSQDPVSYEQYF. In DNA, the CDR3 is TGCGCCAGCAGCCAAGATCCGGTTTCGTACGAGCAGTACTTC.